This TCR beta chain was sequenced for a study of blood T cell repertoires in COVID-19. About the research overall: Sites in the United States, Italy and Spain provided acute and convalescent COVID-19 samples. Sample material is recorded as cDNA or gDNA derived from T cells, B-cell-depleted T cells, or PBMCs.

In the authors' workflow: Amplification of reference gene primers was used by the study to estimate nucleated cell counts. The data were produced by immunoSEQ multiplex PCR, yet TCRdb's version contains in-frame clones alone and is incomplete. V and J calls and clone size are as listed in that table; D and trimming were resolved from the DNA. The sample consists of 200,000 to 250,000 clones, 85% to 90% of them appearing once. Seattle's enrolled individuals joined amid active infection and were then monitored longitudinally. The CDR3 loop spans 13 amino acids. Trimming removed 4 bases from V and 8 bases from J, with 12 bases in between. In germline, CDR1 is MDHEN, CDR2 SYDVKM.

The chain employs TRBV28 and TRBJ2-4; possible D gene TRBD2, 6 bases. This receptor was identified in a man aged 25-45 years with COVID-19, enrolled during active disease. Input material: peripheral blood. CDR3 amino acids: CASSSRGTDIQYF. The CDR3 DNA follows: TGTGCCAGCAGTTCGCGGGGAACGGACATTCAGTACTTC. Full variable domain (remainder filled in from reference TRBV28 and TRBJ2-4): DVKVTQSSRYLVKRTGEKVFLECVQDMDHENMFWYRQDPGLGLRLIYFSYDVKMKEKGDIPEGYSVSREKKERFSLILESASTNQTSMYLCASSSRGTDIQYFGAGTRLSVL.